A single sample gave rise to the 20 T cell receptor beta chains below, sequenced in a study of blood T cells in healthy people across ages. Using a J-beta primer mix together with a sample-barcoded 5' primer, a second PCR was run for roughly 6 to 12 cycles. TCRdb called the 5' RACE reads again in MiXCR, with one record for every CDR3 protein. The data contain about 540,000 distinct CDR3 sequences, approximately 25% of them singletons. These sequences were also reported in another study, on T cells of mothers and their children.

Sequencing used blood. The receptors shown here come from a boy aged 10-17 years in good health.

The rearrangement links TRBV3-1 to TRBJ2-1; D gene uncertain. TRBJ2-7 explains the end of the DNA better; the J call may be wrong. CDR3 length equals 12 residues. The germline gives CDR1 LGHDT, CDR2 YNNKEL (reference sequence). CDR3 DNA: TGTGCCAGCAGCCAAGCTCGCGGCGAGCAGTACTTC. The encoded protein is CASSQARGEQYF.

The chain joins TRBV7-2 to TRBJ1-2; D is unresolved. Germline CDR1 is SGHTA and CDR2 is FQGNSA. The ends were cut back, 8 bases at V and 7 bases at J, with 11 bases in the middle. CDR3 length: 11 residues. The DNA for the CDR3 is TGTGCCAGCCAGCCGCAGGTTGGCTACACCTTC. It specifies CASQPQVGYTF.

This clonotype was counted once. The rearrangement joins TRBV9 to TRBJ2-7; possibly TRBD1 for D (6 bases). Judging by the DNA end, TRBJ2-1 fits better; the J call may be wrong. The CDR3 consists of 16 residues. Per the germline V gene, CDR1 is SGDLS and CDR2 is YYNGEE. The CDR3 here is CASSVERDTGTDEQFF. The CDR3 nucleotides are TGTGCCAGCAGCGTAGAACGGGATACAGGGACGGATGAGCAGTTCTTC.

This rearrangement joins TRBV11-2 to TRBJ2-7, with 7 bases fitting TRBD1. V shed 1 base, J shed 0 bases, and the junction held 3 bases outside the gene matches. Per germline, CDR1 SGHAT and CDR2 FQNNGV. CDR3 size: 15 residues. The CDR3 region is CASSLGRDSSYEQYF. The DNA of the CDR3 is TGTGCCAGCAGCTTAGGCCGGGACAGCTCCTACGAGCAGTACTTC.

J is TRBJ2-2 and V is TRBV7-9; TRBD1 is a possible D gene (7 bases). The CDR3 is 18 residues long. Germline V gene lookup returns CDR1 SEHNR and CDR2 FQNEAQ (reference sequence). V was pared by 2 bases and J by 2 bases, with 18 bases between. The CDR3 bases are TGTGCCAGCAGCTTAAAGGGGCGGAGGGGGCGCAACACCGGGGAGCTGTTTTTT. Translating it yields CASSLKGRRGRNTGELFF.

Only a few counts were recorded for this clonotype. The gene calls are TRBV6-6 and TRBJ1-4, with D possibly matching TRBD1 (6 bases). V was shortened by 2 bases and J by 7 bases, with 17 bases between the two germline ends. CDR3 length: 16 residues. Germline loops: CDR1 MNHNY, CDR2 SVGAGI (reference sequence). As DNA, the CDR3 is TGTGCCAGCAGTTACGCTAAGGGGGGAAGGGGTGAAAAACTGTTTTTT. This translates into CASSYAKGGRGEKLFF.

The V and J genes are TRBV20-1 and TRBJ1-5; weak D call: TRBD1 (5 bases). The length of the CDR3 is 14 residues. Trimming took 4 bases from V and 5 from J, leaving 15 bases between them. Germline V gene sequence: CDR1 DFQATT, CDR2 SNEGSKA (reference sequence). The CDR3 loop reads CSATKTTGDQPQHF. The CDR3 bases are TGCAGTGCTACGAAGACTACGGGGGATCAGCCCCAGCATTTT.

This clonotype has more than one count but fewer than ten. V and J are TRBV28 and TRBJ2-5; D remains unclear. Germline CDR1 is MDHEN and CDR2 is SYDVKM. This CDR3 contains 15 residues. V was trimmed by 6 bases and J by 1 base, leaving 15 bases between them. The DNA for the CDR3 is TGTGCCAGCAGCCCCCGTCTACGGCCCCAAGAGACCCAGTACTTC. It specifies CASSPRLRPQETQYF.

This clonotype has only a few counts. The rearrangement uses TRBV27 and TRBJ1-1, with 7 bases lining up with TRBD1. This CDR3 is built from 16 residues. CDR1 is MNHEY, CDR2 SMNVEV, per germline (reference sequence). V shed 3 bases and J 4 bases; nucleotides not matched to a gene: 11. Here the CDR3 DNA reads TGTGCCAGCAGTTTGCTCGCGAGGCAGGGGGGCACTGAAGCTTTCTTT. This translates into CASSLLARQGGTEAFF.

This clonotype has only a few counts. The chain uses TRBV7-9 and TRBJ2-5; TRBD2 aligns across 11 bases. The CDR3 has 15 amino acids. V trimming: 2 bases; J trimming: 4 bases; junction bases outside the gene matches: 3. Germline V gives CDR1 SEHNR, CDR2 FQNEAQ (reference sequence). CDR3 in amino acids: CASSLTGTSGETQYF. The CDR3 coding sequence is TGTGCCAGCAGCTTAACTGGGACTAGCGGAGAGACCCAGTACTTC.

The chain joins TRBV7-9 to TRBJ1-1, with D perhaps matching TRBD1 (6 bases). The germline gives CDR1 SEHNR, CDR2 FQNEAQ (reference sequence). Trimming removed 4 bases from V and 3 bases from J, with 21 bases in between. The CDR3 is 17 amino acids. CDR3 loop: CASSSNRAPTVDTEAFF. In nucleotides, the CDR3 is TGTGCCAGCAGCTCGAACAGGGCCCCGACGGTTGACACTGAAGCTTTCTTT.

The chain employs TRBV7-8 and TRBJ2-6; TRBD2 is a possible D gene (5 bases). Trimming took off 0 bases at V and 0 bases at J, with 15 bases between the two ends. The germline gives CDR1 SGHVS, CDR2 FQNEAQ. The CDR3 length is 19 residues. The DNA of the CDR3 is TGTGCCAGCAGCTTAGCCAGAGGGCACCTTAACTCTGGGGCCAACGTCCTGACTTTC. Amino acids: CASSLARGHLNSGANVLTF.

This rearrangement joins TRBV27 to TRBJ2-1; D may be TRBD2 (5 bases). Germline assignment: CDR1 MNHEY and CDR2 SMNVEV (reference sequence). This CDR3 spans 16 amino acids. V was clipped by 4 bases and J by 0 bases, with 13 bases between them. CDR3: CASSSPRASSYNEQFF. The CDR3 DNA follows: TGTGCCAGCAGTTCCCCGAGGGCGAGCTCCTACAATGAGCAGTTCTTC.

The CDR3 DNA reads as TGTGCCAGCAGTTTAGGCCGGGCAGAGATGAGCAATCAGCCCCAGCATTTT. Its translation: CASSLGRAEMSNQPQHF. The gene calls are TRBV12-3 or TRBV12-4 and TRBJ1-5, with no clear D. There are 17 residues in the CDR3. Deletions cut 1 base from V and 1 base from J, with 14 bases between.

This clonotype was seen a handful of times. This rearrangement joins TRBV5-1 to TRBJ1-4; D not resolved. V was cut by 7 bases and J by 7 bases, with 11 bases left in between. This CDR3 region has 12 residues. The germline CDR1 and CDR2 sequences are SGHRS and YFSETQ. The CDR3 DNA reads TGCGCCAGCGGATACAATGGTGAAAAACTGTTTTTT. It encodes CASGYNGEKLFF.

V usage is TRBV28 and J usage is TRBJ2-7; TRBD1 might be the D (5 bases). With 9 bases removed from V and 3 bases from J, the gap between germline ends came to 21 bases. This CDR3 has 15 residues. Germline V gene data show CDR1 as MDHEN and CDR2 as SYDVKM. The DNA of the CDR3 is TGTGCCAGTGGGGCCGAGCGTTTTGTGGGCTACGAGCAGTACTTC. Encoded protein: CASGAERFVGYEQYF. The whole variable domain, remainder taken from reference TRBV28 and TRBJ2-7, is DVKVTQSSRYLVKRTGEKVFLECVQDMDHENMFWYRQDPGLGLRLIYFSYDVKMKEKGDIPEGYSVSREKKERFSLILESASTNQTSMYLCASGAERFVGYEQYFGPGTRLTVT.

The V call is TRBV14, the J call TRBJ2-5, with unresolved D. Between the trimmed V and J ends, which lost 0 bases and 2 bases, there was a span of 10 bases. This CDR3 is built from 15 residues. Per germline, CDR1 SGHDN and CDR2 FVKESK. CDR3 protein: CASSQELQRQETQYF. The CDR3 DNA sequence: TGTGCCAGCAGCCAAGAGTTGCAGCGACAAGAGACCCAGTACTTC.

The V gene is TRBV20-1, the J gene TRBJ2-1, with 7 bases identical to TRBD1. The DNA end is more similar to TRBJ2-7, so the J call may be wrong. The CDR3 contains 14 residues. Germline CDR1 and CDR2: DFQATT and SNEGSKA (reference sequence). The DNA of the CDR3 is TGCAGTGCTAGTCCCTCAGACAGGGACTACGAGCAGTACTTC. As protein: CSASPSDRDYEQYF.

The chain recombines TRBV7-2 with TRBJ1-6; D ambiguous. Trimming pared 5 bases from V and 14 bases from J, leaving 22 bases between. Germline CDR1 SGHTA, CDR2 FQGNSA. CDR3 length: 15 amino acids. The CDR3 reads CTSSPPGSSQGTLHF. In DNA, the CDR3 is TGTACCAGCAGCCCTCCGGGGAGCTCTCAAGGAACCCTCCACTTT.

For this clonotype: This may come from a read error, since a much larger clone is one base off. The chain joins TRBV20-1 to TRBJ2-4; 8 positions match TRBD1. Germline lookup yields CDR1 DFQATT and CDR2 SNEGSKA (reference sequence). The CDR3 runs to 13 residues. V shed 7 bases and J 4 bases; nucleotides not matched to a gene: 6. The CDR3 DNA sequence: TGCAGTGTACCAGGGACAGGAAAAAACATTCAGTACTTC. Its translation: CSVPGTGKNIQYF.